This T cell receptor (beta chain) emerged from a study of blood T cell repertoires in COVID-19. Overall study context: In each case, the material was cDNA or gDNA derived from T cells, B-cell-depleted T cells, or PBMCs.

Methods used by the authors: How many nucleated cells were present was estimated from reference gene primer amplification. Clones were sequenced by immunoSEQ multiplex PCR, and TCRdb holds only the in-frame ones, with some missing. That table furnishes V, J and clone size, whereas the DNA furnished D and trimming. Among roughly 290,000 clones listed, around 82% were seen once. Enrolled during active infection, Seattle patients were then followed longitudinally. The count of this clone is one. This clonotype originated in a person aged 65-85 years with COVID-19, enrolled during active disease. Sequences were obtained from peripheral blood.

The CDR3, as DNA: TGTGCCAGCAGCTTGGACACAAGCTCCTACAATGAGCAGTTCTTC. As protein: CASSLDTSSYNEQFF. The chain links TRBV5-4 to TRBJ2-1, with no clear D. This CDR3 is 15 amino acids long. Trimming shortened V by 0 bases and J by 0 bases, and 7 bases separated the two germline ends. Germline CDR1 reads SGHNT; CDR2 reads YYREEE (reference sequence).